In its sample, the clone carrying this T cell receptor beta chain was seen many times. V lost 5 bases and J lost 6, with 20 bases in between. This CDR3 is built from 15 residues. Germline CDR1 MNHEY, CDR2 SMNVEV (reference sequence). Genomic DNA templated the TCR beta VDJ and CDR3 profiling. MiXCR, applied by TCRdb to the reads, yields one record per CDR3 protein. The sample includes roughly 260,000 distinct CDR3 sequences, approximately 45% of them seen just once. Patients who underwent sequencing had shown CD8+CD57+ cell expansion by flow cytometry. This entry is derived from a study of CD8+CD57+ T cells in acquired aplastic anemia.

The chain links TRBV27 to TRBJ2-7; D is perhaps TRBD2 (6 bases). Material for sequencing was sorted CD4+, CD8+, or CD8+CD57+ T cells (not recorded which) from PBMCs. This sequence originates from a human donor with aplastic anemia. The CDR3 here is CASSPVVGGDREQYF. In nucleotides, the CDR3 is TGTGCCAGCAGTCCCGTCGTAGGCGGGGATCGCGAGCAGTACTTC.